A single sample gave rise to the 21 T cell receptor beta chains below, sequenced in a study of siplizumab effects on memory and regulatory T cells (dated by TCRdb to the late 2010s). Receptor amplification or capture employed the immunoSEQ multiplex PCR assay. TCRdb took this table from immuneACCESS and kept in-frame rearrangements with V and J called. Such tables lack part of the clones; where checked against another copy, unresolved V genes explain under half of the gap, and the rest is unexplained. This sample has 5,500 to 7,500 clones in its table, and around 58% of those were observed once. About 15% of the sample belongs to the ten largest clones. Sequencing used effector memory CD8+ T cells sorted from blood. The intended sense of this specimen's cell subset or site label: unstimulated CD8+ effector memory T cells. All receptors derive from a human donor in good health.

The chain is built from TRBV21-1 and TRBJ1-5; the D call TRBD1 from the table was never checked on the DNA. TRBV21-1 is classified as a pseudogene. CDR3 length equals 20 residues. The CDR3 loop reads CASSKAQKEITGKFGQPQHF. In nucleotides, the CDR3 is TGTGCCAGCAGCAAAGCCCAGAAAGAAATCACAGGGAAGTTTGGTCAGCCCCAGCATTTT.

This clone was seen more than once but under ten times. This chain joins TRBV6-1 and TRBJ2-7; 8 bases align to TRBD2. With 5 bases clipped from V and 3 bases from J, the junction kept 9 bases outside the gene matches. The CDR3 consists of 15 residues. CDR1 and CDR2 (germline): MNHNS, SASEGT. This CDR3 reads CASSPSGGSNYEQYF. CDR3 coding DNA: TGTGCCAGCAGTCCCTCGGGGGGGAGTAACTACGAGCAGTACTTC.

The chain uses TRBV11-2 and TRBJ2-4, with 8 nucleotides matching TRBD2. The germline CDR1 and CDR2 sequences are SGHAT and FQNNGV. This CDR3 comprises 15 residues. Trimming took 4 bases from V and 4 from J; bases not matched to a gene: 6. As DNA, the CDR3 is TGTGCCAGCAGCTCCCCGGGGGGGAGGAAAAACATTCAGTACTTC. Encoded protein: CASSSPGGRKNIQYF.

The chain uses TRBV7-9 and TRBJ1-2; 8 bases line up with TRBD1. With 5 bases clipped from V and 6 bases from J, the junction kept 11 bases outside the gene matches. CDR1 and CDR2 (germline): SEHNR, FQNEAQ (reference sequence). The CDR3 consists of 15 residues. This CDR3 is CASSKPGTGGDGYTF. CDR3 DNA sequence: TGTGCCAGCAGCAAACCCGGGACAGGAGGAGATGGCTACACCTTC.

The chain combines TRBV27 with TRBJ1-1; D unclear. This CDR3 spans 14 amino acids. In germline, CDR1 is MNHEY, CDR2 SMNVEV (reference sequence). The V gene lost 8 bases and the J gene lost 2 bases, with 15 bases spanning the gap. For the CDR3, the DNA is TGTGCCAGCTCACAGTGGGGAGTCAACACTGAAGCTTTCTTT. Protein sequence: CASSQWGVNTEAFF.

The rearrangement links TRBV9 to TRBJ2-3; D ambiguous. V lost 0 bases, J lost 2 bases, and 10 bases lay in between. This CDR3 spans 15 amino acids. CDR1 and CDR2 from the germline V gene are SGDLS and YYNGEE. DNA for the CDR3: TGTGCCAGCAGCGTAGAGGGTAGTTACACAGATACGCAGTATTTT. Its protein product is CASSVEGSYTDTQYF.

The V and J genes are TRBV6-4 and TRBJ2-1; the match to TRBD2 covers 11 bases. CDR1 is MRHNA, CDR2 SNTAGT, per germline. The V segment lost 5 bases and the J segment 8 bases; nucleotides outside the gene matches: 5. The CDR3 runs to 14 residues. CDR3 region: CASSFTSGGYEQFF. DNA for the CDR3: TGTGCCAGCAGTTTTACTAGCGGGGGTTATGAGCAGTTCTTC.

J is TRBJ1-4 and V is TRBV27; TRBD1 might be the D (5 bases). The CDR3 consists of 14 residues. CDR1 and CDR2 from the germline V gene are MNHEY and SMNVEV (reference sequence). V dropped 2 bases and J dropped 8 bases, with 12 bases sitting between them. The CDR3 DNA reads as TGTGCCAGCAGTTTAGGGGGAGTGGGGGAAAAACTGTTTTTT. Protein: CASSLGGVGEKLFF.

This sequence joins TRBV6-1 and TRBJ2-2; 8 bases match TRBD2. The CDR3 runs to 15 residues. V shed 5 bases, J shed 3 bases, and the junction held 5 bases outside the gene matches. Germline CDR1 reads MNHNS; CDR2 reads SASEGT. The CDR3: CASSLRSGDTGELFF. The CDR3 DNA follows: TGTGCCAGCAGTTTACGTAGCGGGGACACCGGGGAGCTGTTTTTT.

The rearrangement joins TRBV21-1 to TRBJ1-2; TRBD1 is taken as the D call from the table, unchecked against the DNA. TRBV21-1 is a listed pseudogene. The CDR3 extends over 13 amino acids. The DNA for the CDR3 is TGTGCCAGCATATTTACAGCCATCATTGCCTACACCTTC. This gives the protein CASIFTAIIAYTF.

The chain uses TRBV19 and TRBJ2-3; maybe TRBD1 (5 bases). This CDR3 region has 16 residues. V was clipped by 4 bases and J by 3 bases, with 17 bases between them. CDR1 and CDR2 from the germline V gene are LNHDA and SQIVND (reference sequence). CDR3 sequence reads: CASSTSRRVRTDTQYF. CDR3 nucleotide sequence: TGTGCCAGTAGTACATCACGCAGGGTTCGGACAGATACGCAGTATTTT.

The J gene is TRBJ1-2, the V gene TRBV5-5, with D maybe TRBD1 (6 bases). V dropped 4 bases and J dropped 3 bases, with 16 bases sitting between them. Per germline, CDR1 SGHKS and CDR2 YYEKEE (reference sequence). This CDR3 is built from 15 residues. This CDR3 reads CASSQGSGVDYGYTF. CDR3 nucleotides: TGTGCCAGCAGCCAAGGGTCAGGGGTAGACTATGGCTACACCTTC.

This clone has more than one count but fewer than ten. The J gene is TRBJ2-3, the V gene TRBV6-1, with D possibly being TRBD1 or TRBD2 (7 bases each). Trimming took 7 bases from V and 3 from J, leaving 17 bases between them. There are 15 residues in the CDR3. Per germline, CDR1 MNHNS and CDR2 SASEGT. For the CDR3, the DNA is TGTGCCAGCAACCTCCAGGGGGGGGGAACAGATACGCAGTATTTT. It codes for CASNLQGGGTDTQYF.

A word on this clone: The junction and the germline gene differ at one end; a read error may be behind it. Other nucleotide sequences in the sample specify the same CDR3. V usage is TRBV6-4 and J usage is TRBJ2-2, with a tentative D call TRBD2 (5 bases). Per germline, CDR1 MRHNA and CDR2 SNTAGT. This CDR3 has 15 residues. The CDR3 region is CASSDEGELAGELFF. In DNA form, the CDR3 reads TGCGCCAGCAGTGACGAGGGAGAGCTGGCCGGGGAGCTGTTTTTT.

This sequence joins TRBV6-4 and TRBJ1-1; possible D gene TRBD1, 5 bases. The CDR3 covers 13 residues. Germline CDR1 and CDR2: MRHNA and SNTAGT. V lost 0 bases, J lost 5 bases, and 7 bases lay in between. The CDR3 DNA reads as TGTGCCAGCAGTGACTCGGACATGACTGAAGCTTTCTTT. It specifies CASSDSDMTEAFF.

This clone was detected only once. This chain connects TRBV19 to TRBJ2-5; weak D call: TRBD1 (6 bases). Trimming removed 4 bases at V and 5 bases at J, with 20 bases between. The CDR3 extends over 16 amino acids. Germline-derived CDR1 and CDR2 are LNHDA and SQIVND (reference sequence). The DNA of the CDR3 is TGTGCCAGTAGTACTCTCCATGTGGGGGCGGTGGAGACCCAGTACTTC. As protein: CASSTLHVGAVETQYF.

By sample share, this clone is large. This rearrangement joins TRBV6-4 to TRBJ2-3, with 12 nucleotides matching TRBD2. J lost 2 bases, V lost 5 bases, and 2 bases had no gene match. CDR3 length: 15 amino acids. Germline loops: CDR1 MRHNA, CDR2 SNTAGT. The CDR3 nucleotides read TGTGCCAGCAGTTCTAGCGGGGGGGCCACAGATACGCAGTATTTT. It translates to CASSSSGGATDTQYF.

V is TRBV12-5 and J is TRBJ2-7; D gene ambiguous. V dropped 3 bases and J dropped 2 bases, with 8 bases sitting between them. The CDR3 loop spans 13 amino acids. Per the germline V gene, CDR1 is LGHNT and CDR2 is FRNRAP. The CDR3 sequence: CASGLVETYEQYF. CDR3 coding DNA: TGTGCTAGTGGTTTAGTAGAAACCTACGAGCAGTACTTC.

By sample share, this clone is large. This sequence joins TRBV7-9 and TRBJ1-1; D uncertain. V was pared by 1 base and J by 1 base, with 4 bases between. Germline V CDR1 and CDR2: SEHNR, FQNEAQ (reference sequence). This CDR3 comprises 13 residues. DNA of the CDR3: TGTGCCAGCAGCTTAGAAGGGAACACTGAAGCTTTCTTT. It is translated as CASSLEGNTEAFF.

The V and J genes are TRBV9 and TRBJ1-2, with D possibly TRBD1 on 5 matching bases. The germline V gene encodes CDR1 SGDLS and CDR2 YYNGEE. The V end was cut by 4 bases, the J end by 14 bases, with 12 bases between. CDR3 length: 10 residues. This CDR3 is CASSSGLLTF. The CDR3 DNA is TGTGCCAGCAGCTCAGGGCTCCTAACCTTC.

The V call is TRBV27, the J call TRBJ2-5, with D perhaps TRBD1 or TRBD2 (5 bases each). Deletions cut 4 bases from V and 5 bases from J, with 20 bases between. The germline gives CDR1 MNHEY, CDR2 SMNVEV (reference sequence). CDR3 length: 16 residues. The CDR3 loop reads CASSSGTHYRQETQYF. The CDR3 coding sequence is TGTGCCAGCAGTTCAGGGACCCACTACCGGCAGGAGACCCAGTACTTC.